This TCR beta chain was obtained from a study of blood T cell repertoires in COVID-19. This clone came up once. Here immunoSEQ multiplex PCR was the method, and the copy in TCRdb shows in-frame clones only, minus some. In the table there are fewer than 200,000 clones, 84% of which are singletons. Germline CDR1 reads GTSNPN; CDR2 reads SVGIG (reference sequence). With 4 bases removed from V and 4 bases from J, the gap between germline ends came to 16 bases. The CDR3 covers 14 residues. The TCR originated in a woman of 80 years or more with COVID-19, enrolled during active disease. This sequence joins TRBV30 and TRBJ2-5; weak D call: TRBD1 (5 bases). Sequences were obtained from peripheral blood. As DNA, the CDR3 is TGTGCCTGGAACCCCAAGGCAGGGCCAGAGACCCAGTACTTC. It translates to CAWNPKAGPETQYF.